This TCR beta chain was recorded in a study of prognosis after radiotherapy for stage I lung cancer. Study-level information: Without exception, patients with non-small cell lung cancer were deemed medically inoperable. SBRT spanned 3 to 5 fractions, reaching a biologically effective dose of at least 100 Gy.

From genomic DNA, two-round multiplex PCR was used to amplify TCR beta CDR3. Primers were specific to each TRBV and TRBJ gene in first-round PCR. MiXCR, applied by TCRdb to the multiplex PCR reads, yields one record per CDR3 protein. The table has over 15,000 distinct CDR3 sequences, 30% to 40% seen once. This clonotype showed up many times. Antigen specificity is unknown. Trimming pared 3 bases from V and 13 bases from J, leaving 20 bases between. The germline V gene encodes CDR1 KGHDR and CDR2 SFDVKD. This CDR3 has 15 residues. General study findings and limits: Gene usage, both TRBV and TRBJ, reportedly differed between patients with metastases and patients without them.

Disease was node-negative on CT and PET/CT in all patients; none had prior chemotherapy, radiotherapy or other malignancies. The sequence was collected from a donor of 50 years or more with non-small cell lung cancer. The V gene is TRBV24-1, the J gene TRBJ2-2; D possibly corresponds to TRBD1 (5 bases). The sample in question was PBMCs, obtained before or after stereotactic body radiation therapy (not recorded which). DNA for the CDR3: TGTGCCACCAGTGATACGGACGCCTCCTGGGGCGGGCTGTTTTTT. Translated, it gives CATSDTDASWGGLFF.